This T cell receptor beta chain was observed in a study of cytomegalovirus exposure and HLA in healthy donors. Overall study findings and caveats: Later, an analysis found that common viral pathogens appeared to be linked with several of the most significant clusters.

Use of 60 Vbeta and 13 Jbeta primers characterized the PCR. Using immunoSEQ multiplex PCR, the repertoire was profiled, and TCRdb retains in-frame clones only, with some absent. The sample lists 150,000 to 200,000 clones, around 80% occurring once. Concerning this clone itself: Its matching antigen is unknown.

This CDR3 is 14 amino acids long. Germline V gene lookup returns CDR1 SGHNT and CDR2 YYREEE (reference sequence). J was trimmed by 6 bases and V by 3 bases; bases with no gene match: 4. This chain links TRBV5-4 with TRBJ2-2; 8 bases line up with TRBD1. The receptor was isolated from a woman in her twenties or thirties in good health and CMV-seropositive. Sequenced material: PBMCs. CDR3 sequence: CASSSGQVAGELFF. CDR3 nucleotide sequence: TGTGCCAGCAGCTCGGGACAGGTAGCCGGGGAGCTGTTTTTT.